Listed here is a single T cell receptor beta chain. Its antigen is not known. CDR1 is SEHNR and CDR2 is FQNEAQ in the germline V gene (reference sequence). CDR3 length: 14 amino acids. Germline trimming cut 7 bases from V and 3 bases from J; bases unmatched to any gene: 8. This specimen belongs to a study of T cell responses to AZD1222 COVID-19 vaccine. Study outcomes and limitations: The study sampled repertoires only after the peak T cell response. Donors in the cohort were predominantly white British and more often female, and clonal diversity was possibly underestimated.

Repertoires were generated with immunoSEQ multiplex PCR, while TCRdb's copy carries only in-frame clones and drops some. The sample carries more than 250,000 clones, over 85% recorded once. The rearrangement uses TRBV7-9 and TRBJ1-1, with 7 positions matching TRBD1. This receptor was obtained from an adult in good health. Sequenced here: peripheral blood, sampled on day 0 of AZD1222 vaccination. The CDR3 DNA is TGTGCCAGCACCGAGGGACAGATCTACACTGAAGCTTTCTTT. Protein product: CASTEGQIYTEAFF.